This TCR beta chain was sequenced for a study of regulatory T cells in long-lasting Graves disease. Study-level points and caveats: It is possible that accuracy was reduced by the small size of the sample. Newly diagnosed Graves' patients exceeded persistent ones in TCR diversity.

The TCR beta library used iRepertoire HTBI primers with Arm-PCR amplification of CDR3. MiXCR, run by TCRdb on the multiplex PCR reads, gives a single entry per CDR3 protein. The repertoire holds some 490,000 distinct CDR3 sequences, with around 12% as singletons. Time point in this sample: newly diagnosed GD, antithyroid drugs for less than 3 months. Following extraction of RNA from PBMCs, that RNA was used to make the TCR library. As a group, patients came from one endocrinology department in Xi'an, China. As regards this clonotype: Its antigen remains unknown.

Germline V gene lookup returns CDR1 SGHAT and CDR2 FQNNGV. V was pared by 5 bases and J by 5 bases, with 10 bases between. This CDR3 region has 13 residues. A further study also used this sample, focusing on T cells in Graves' hyperthyroidism and ophthalmopathy.

Sequences were derived from peripheral blood mononuclear cells (PBMCs), sampled at new diagnosis, from a patient treated with antithyroid drugs. The sequence came from a woman under 40 with Graves disease. The gene calls are TRBV11-2 and TRBJ2-1, with D perhaps matching TRBD1 (6 bases). The CDR3 loop is CASSTGPNNEQFF. The CDR3 bases are TGTGCCAGCAGCACAGGGCCCAACAATGAGCAGTTCTTC.